The 17 T cell receptor beta chains presented below share a single source sample, sequenced in a study of CD8+CD57+ T cells in acquired aplastic anemia. Profiles of TCR beta VDJ and CDR3 were generated from a genomic DNA template. Each CDR3 protein gets one entry after TCRdb re-called the reads with MiXCR. The sample comprises 190,000 or so distinct CDR3 sequences, under 50% of which are singletons, and about 1.8% rests with the top ten. Sequenced patients had shown CD8+CD57+ cell expansion by flow cytometry. The specimen sequenced was sorted CD4+, CD8+, or CD8+CD57+ T cells (not recorded which) from PBMCs. The source of these receptors is a human donor with aplastic anemia.

This chain links TRBV5-1 with TRBJ1-6; 12 bases map to TRBD1. The length of the CDR3 is 16 residues. V lost 0 bases and J lost 7; bases outside the gene matches: 2. Germline CDR1 is SGHRS and CDR2 is YFSETQ. DNA of the CDR3: TGCGCCAGCAGCTTGGAGGGACAGGGGGCCAATTCACCCCTCCACTTT. Translating it yields CASSLEGQGANSPLHF.

This clonotype occurred many times. The chain is built from TRBV5-1 and TRBJ1-2; D is undetermined. Per germline, CDR1 SGHRS and CDR2 YFSETQ. The CDR3 sequence is 16 residues long. The ends were cut back, 2 bases at V and 0 bases at J, with 14 bases in the middle. The CDR3: CASSFGSNAANYGYTF. The CDR3 DNA is TGCGCCAGCAGCTTTGGGAGCAACGCAGCTAACTATGGCTACACCTTC. The variable domain in full, with the rest retrieved from reference TRBV5-1 and TRBJ1-2, is KAGVTQTPRYLIKTRGQQVTLSCSPISGHRSVSWYQQTPGQGLQFLFEYFSETQRNKGNFPGRFSGRQFSNSRSEMNVSTLELGDSALYLCASSFGSNAANYGYTFGSGTRLTVV.

This clonotype came up once. The chain uses TRBV29-1 and TRBJ2-5, with a possible D match to TRBD2 (5 bases). Deletions cut 6 bases from V and 9 bases from J, with 20 bases between. CDR1 is SQVTM and CDR2 is ANQGSEA in the germline V gene. CDR3 size: 13 residues. The CDR3 spells CSVLVGSDQPQYF. The CDR3 bases are TGCAGCGTCCTTGTGGGGAGCGATCAGCCCCAGTACTTC.

This clonotype was seen many times. This chain connects TRBV20-1 to TRBJ1-5; 8 bases are shared with TRBD1. Losses at the gene ends were 3 bases for V and 5 bases for J; bases not matched to a gene: 6. Per germline, CDR1 DFQATT and CDR2 SNEGSKA (reference sequence). This CDR3 has 14 amino acids. The CDR3 region is CSASRTGTDQPQHF. CDR3 sequence (DNA): TGCAGTGCTAGTCGGACAGGGACCGATCAGCCCCAGCATTTT.

The J gene is TRBJ2-6, the V gene TRBV4-3, with TRBD1 matching over 8 bases. The germline gives CDR1 LGHNA, CDR2 YSLEER. CDR3 length: 17 amino acids. Germline trimming cut 1 base from V and 5 bases from J; bases unmatched to any gene: 7. In DNA form, the CDR3 reads TGCGCCAGCAGCCAAGGGGGGACAGGCGTCCGGGCCAACGTCCTGACTTTC. This encodes CASSQGGTGVRANVLTF.

This clonotype was seen only a few times. A much more abundant neighbour one base away suggests this may be a read error. It is likely a read error, because the conserved phenylalanine at the end of the CDR3 is missing. V is TRBV4-1 and J is TRBJ2-7; D is ambiguous. V was trimmed by 4 bases and J by 0 bases, leaving 16 bases between them. The germline gives CDR1 MGHRA, CDR2 YSYEKL. The CDR3 is 16 residues long. CDR3 nucleotide sequence: TGCGCCAGCAGCCCAATCGACCTTAGTACCTCCTACGAGCAGTACCTC. This translates into CASSPIDLSTSYEQYL.

In its sample, this clonotype was seen many times. The chain carries TRBV11-3 and TRBJ2-5; D is unclear. The CDR3 length is 14 residues. The V gene's germline CDR1 is SGHNT and CDR2 YENEEA. V was clipped by 5 bases and J by 7 bases, with 17 bases between them. Here the CDR3 DNA reads TGTGCCAGCAGCCCTACTTCAGTCTCAGGGACCCAGTACTTC. Translating it yields CASSPTSVSGTQYF.

This clonotype was seen repeatedly, ten times or more. The V gene is TRBV2, the J gene TRBJ2-2, with D possibly TRBD2 on 6 matching bases. This CDR3 contains 14 residues. Trimming shortened V by 4 bases and J by 8 bases, and 14 bases separated the two germline ends. CDR1 SNHLY and CDR2 FYNNEI come from the germline V gene. CDR3 nucleotides: TGTGCCAGCAGTGTAAAGGAGGGGTCAGGGGAGCTGTTTTTT. As protein: CASSVKEGSGELFF.

By share, this clonotype ranks as medium-sized. The gene calls are TRBV24-1 and TRBJ1-4; maybe TRBD1 (5 bases). Trimming pared 5 bases from V and 10 bases from J, leaving 13 bases between. The germline V gene encodes CDR1 KGHDR and CDR2 SFDVKD. The CDR3 runs to 13 residues. CDR3 protein: CATSVHGRGKLFF. The CDR3 DNA reads TGTGCCACCAGTGTTCACGGGAGGGGAAAACTGTTTTTT.

V usage is TRBV7-8 and J usage is TRBJ2-5, with a possible D match to TRBD1 (6 bases). The CDR3 sequence is 16 residues long. The germline CDR1 and CDR2 sequences are SGHVS and FQNEAQ. The V end lost 5 bases, the J end lost 1 base, and 17 bases lay between the germline ends. Here the CDR3 reads CASSGGVGAFQETQYF. CDR3 coding DNA: TGTGCCAGCAGCGGCGGCGTGGGGGCCTTCCAAGAGACCCAGTACTTC.

The chain links TRBV25-1 to TRBJ1-6; possible D gene TRBD1, 6 bases. The germline gives CDR1 MGHDK, CDR2 SYGVNS. The CDR3 covers 13 residues. CDR3 DNA: TGTGCGAAAGGGGGATCCTATAATTCACCCCTCCACTTT. Translation gives CAKGGSYNSPLHF.

The V gene is TRBV2, the J gene TRBJ1-3; a weak D match, TRBD1 (5 bases). Germline-derived CDR1 and CDR2 are SNHLY and FYNNEI. The CDR3 extends over 15 amino acids. V gave up 2 bases and J gave up 4 bases, with 12 bases separating them. The CDR3 sequence is CASSESGIEGNTIYF. The CDR3 DNA reads TGTGCCAGCAGTGAATCAGGGATCGAAGGAAACACCATATATTTT.

The chain employs TRBV20-1 and TRBJ2-5; perhaps TRBD2 as D (5 bases). V lost 1 base and J 1 base, leaving 10 bases between the germline ends. CDR3 length equals 14 residues. CDR1 is DFQATT and CDR2 is SNEGSKA in the germline V gene (reference sequence). The CDR3: CSARVGLAQETQYF. The CDR3 nucleotides are TGCAGTGCTAGAGTAGGTCTAGCCCAAGAGACCCAGTACTTC.

This rearrangement joins TRBV20-1 to TRBJ2-3; 8 bases agree with TRBD1. CDR3 length: 14 residues. Unmatched junction bases numbered 6, after V lost 4 bases and J lost 3 bases. Germline V gene lookup returns CDR1 DFQATT and CDR2 SNEGSKA (reference sequence). The DNA of the CDR3 is TGCAGTGCTACTAAGGACAGGGCGACAGATACGCAGTATTTT. It encodes CSATKDRATDTQYF.

The rearrangement links TRBV9 to TRBJ1-1; unclear D gene. V lost 0 bases and J 5 bases, leaving 14 bases between the germline ends. CDR1 and CDR2 (germline): SGDLS, YYNGEE. The CDR3 spans 15 residues. The CDR3 sequence is CASSVGGMEKTEAFF. CDR3 DNA: TGTGCCAGCAGCGTAGGGGGAATGGAAAAAACTGAAGCTTTCTTT.

This clonotype appeared many times. The chain is built from TRBV6-5 and TRBJ1-1; tentative D call: TRBD1 (5 bases). Trimming removed 2 bases at V and 4 bases at J, with 8 bases between. CDR1 and CDR2 (germline): MNHEY, SVGAGI. The CDR3 length is 13 residues. CDR3 DNA: TGTGCCAGCAGTTACGAAAGGGGCACTGAAGCTTTCTTT. The encoded protein is CASSYERGTEAFF.

The chain carries TRBV11-2 and TRBJ2-5; 16 positions match TRBD2. Germline V gene data show CDR1 as SGHAT and CDR2 as FQNNGV. This CDR3 is 17 amino acids long. Trimming took 5 bases from V and 5 from J; bases not matched to a gene: 8. CDR3 loop: CASSIGTSGGAWETQYF. DNA of the CDR3: TGTGCCAGCAGCATTGGGACTAGCGGGGGGGCTTGGGAGACCCAGTACTTC. The variable domain in full, completed from reference TRBV11-2 and TRBJ2-5, reads EAGVAQSPRYKIIEKRQSVAFWCNPISGHATLYWYQQILGQGPKLLIQFQNNGVVDDSQLPKDRFSAERLKGVDSTLKIQPAKLEDSAVYLCASSIGTSGGAWETQYFGPGTRLLVL.